This T cell receptor (beta chain) is from a study of cytomegalovirus exposure and HLA in healthy donors. General observations from the study: Trimming of TCR beta V- and J-genes showed a link, identified in a later analysis, to a missense DCLRE1C variant. Later analysis revealed greater clonal expansion in HLA-associated TCR beta chains than in equally common others. It was likely that a cluster of highly shared sequence variants was a sequencing artifact. Earlier analysis yielded a pattern in which most TCR beta V segments were productive about 90% or about 30% of the time.

Points on this clone: Its target is not known.

The CDR3 is 16 residues long. The germline gives CDR1 LGHNA, CDR2 YNFKEQ. Between the trimmed V and J ends, which lost 0 bases and 0 bases, there was a span of 11 bases. Primers for the PCR totalled 60 Vbeta and 13 Jbeta. Clones were sequenced by immunoSEQ multiplex PCR, and TCRdb holds only the in-frame ones, with some missing. The table lists fewer than 250,000 clones, roughly 80% of them singletons. This chain connects TRBV4-2 to TRBJ1-1; D is ambiguous. This TCR came from a male donor in good health and CMV-seronegative. Sample: PBMCs. The CDR3, as DNA: TGTGCCAGCAGCCAAGAGGGTCAGGTTCTGAACACTGAAGCTTTCTTT. Amino acids: CASSQEGQVLNTEAFF.